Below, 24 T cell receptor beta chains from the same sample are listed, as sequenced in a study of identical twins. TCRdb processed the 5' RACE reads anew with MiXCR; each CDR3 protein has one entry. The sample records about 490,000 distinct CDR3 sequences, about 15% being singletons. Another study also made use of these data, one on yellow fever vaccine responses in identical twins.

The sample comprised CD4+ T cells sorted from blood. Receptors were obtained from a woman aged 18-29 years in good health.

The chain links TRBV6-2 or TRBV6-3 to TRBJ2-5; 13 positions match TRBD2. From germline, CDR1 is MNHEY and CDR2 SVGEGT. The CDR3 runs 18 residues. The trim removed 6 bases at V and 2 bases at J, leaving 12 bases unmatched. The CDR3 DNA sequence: TGTGCCAGCAGCTCCCGGCGGACTAGCGGGGGTTTACAAGAGACCCAGTACTTC. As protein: CASSSRRTSGGLQETQYF.

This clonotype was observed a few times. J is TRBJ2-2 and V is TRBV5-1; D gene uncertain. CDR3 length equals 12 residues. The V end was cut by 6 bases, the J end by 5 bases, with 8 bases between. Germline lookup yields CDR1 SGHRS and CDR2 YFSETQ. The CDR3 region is CASTWGTGELFF. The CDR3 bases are TGCGCCAGCACATGGGGAACCGGGGAGCTGTTTTTT. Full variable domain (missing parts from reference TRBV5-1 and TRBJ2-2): KAGVTQTPRYLIKTRGQQVTLSCSPISGHRSVSWYQQTPGQGLQFLFEYFSETQRNKGNFPGRFSGRQFSNSRSEMNVSTLELGDSALYLCASTWGTGELFFGEGSRLTVL.

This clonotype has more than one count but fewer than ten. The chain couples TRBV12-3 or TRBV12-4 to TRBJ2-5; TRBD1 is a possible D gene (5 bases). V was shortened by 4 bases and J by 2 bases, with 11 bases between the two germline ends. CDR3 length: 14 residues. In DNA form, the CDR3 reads TGTGCCAGCAGTTATCTTCAGGGACAAGAGACCCAGTACTTC. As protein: CASSYLQGQETQYF.

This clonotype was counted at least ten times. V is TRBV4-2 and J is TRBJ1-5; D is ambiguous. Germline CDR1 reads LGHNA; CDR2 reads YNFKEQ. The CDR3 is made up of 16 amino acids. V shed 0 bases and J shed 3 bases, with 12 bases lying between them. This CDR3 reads CASSQDASRLNQPQHF. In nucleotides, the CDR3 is TGTGCCAGCAGCCAAGATGCATCCAGACTCAATCAGCCCCAGCATTTT.

The CDR3 DNA is TGTGCCAGCAGCCAAGGTGCCGGCTACAATGAGCAGTTCTTC. Translation: CASSQGAGYNEQFF. The chain couples TRBV3-1 to TRBJ2-1; D remains unclear. The length of the CDR3 is 14 residues. The germline gives CDR1 LGHDT, CDR2 YNNKEL (reference sequence). The ends were cut back, 1 base at V and 3 bases at J, with 7 bases in the middle.

DNA of the CDR3: TGTGCCAGCAGATTGGACAGGGGGAGTAATGAAAAACTGTTTTTT. Translating gives CASRLDRGSNEKLFF. The chain employs TRBV7-9 and TRBJ1-4; 10 nucleotides align to TRBD1. Per the germline V gene, CDR1 is SEHNR and CDR2 is FQNEAQ (reference sequence). Germline trimming cut 6 bases from V and 4 bases from J; bases unmatched to any gene: 5. CDR3 length equals 15 residues.

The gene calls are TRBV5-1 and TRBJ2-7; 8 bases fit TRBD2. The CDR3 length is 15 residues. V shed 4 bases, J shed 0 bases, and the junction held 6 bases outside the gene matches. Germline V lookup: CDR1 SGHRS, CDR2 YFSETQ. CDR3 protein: CASSPAGGSSYEQYF. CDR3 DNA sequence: TGCGCCAGCAGCCCCGCGGGGGGTAGCTCCTACGAGCAGTACTTC.

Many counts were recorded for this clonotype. CDR3 amino acids: CASRGTGRNEKLFF. In nucleotides, the CDR3 is TGTGCCAGCAGGGGGACAGGCCGGAATGAAAAACTGTTTTTT. V is TRBV2 and J is TRBJ1-4, with 8 nucleotides matching TRBD1. Unmatched junction bases numbered 5, after V lost 6 bases and J lost 5 bases. Germline CDR1 and CDR2: SNHLY and FYNNEI. This CDR3 contains 14 residues. Drawing the rest from reference TRBV2 and TRBJ1-4, the complete variable domain is EPEVTQTPSHQVTQMGQEVILRCVPISNHLYFYWYRQILGQKVEFLVSFYNNEISEKSEIFDDQFSVERPDGSNFTLKIRSTKLEDSAMYFCASRGTGRNEKLFFGSGTQLSVL.

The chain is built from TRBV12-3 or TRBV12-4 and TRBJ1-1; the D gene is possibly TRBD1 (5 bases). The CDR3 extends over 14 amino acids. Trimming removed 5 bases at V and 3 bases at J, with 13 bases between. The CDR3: CASSPRVLYTEAFF. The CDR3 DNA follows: TGTGCCAGCAGTCCCAGGGTTTTGTACACTGAAGCTTTCTTT.

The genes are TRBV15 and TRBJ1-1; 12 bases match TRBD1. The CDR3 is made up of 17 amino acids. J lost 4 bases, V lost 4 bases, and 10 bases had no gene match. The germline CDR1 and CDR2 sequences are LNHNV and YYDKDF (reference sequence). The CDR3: CATSTGQGASLGTEAFF. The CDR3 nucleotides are TGTGCCACCAGCACGGGACAGGGGGCCTCATTGGGCACTGAAGCTTTCTTT.

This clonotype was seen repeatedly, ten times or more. CDR3 amino acids: CASSFSGGMRGELFF. Here the CDR3 DNA reads TGTGCCAGCAGCTTCAGCGGGGGGATGCGCGGGGAGCTGTTTTTT. This chain joins TRBV12-3 or TRBV12-4 and TRBJ2-2, with 9 bases identical to TRBD2. V lost 6 bases, J lost 7 bases, and 9 bases stayed unmatched. The CDR3 contains 15 residues.

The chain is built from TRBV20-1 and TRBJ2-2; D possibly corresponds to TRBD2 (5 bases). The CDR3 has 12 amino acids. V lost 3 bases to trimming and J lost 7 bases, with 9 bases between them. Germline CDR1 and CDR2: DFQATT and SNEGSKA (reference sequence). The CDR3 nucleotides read TGCAGTGCTAGCCCCGGGGTCGGGGAGCTGTTTTTT. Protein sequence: CSASPGVGELFF.

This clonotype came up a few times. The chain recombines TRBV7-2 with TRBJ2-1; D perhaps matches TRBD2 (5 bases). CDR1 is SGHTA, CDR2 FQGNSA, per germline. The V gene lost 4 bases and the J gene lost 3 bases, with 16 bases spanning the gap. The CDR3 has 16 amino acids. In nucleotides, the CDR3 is TGTGCCAGCAGCTACTCTAGCATGGGCAGCTACAATGAGCAGTTCTTC. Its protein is CASSYSSMGSYNEQFF.

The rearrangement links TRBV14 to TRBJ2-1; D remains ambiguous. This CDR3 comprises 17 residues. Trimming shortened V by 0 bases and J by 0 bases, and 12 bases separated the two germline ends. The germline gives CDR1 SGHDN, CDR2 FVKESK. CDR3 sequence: CASSQEIRWSSYNEQFF. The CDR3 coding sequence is TGTGCCAGCAGCCAAGAAATTCGGTGGAGCTCCTACAATGAGCAGTTCTTC.

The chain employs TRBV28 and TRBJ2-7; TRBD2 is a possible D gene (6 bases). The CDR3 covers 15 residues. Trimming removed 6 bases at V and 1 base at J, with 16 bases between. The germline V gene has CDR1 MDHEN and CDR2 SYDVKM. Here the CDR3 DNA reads TGTGCCAGCAGCCTCGCAACAGGAGGGTCCTACGAGCAGTACTTC. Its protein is CASSLATGGSYEQYF.

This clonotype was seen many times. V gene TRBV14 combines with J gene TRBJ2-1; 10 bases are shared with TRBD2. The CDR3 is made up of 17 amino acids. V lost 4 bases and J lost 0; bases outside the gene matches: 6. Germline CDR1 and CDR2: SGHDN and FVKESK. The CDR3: CASSPMASGGSYNEQFF. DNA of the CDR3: TGTGCCAGCAGCCCCATGGCTAGCGGGGGCTCCTACAATGAGCAGTTCTTC.

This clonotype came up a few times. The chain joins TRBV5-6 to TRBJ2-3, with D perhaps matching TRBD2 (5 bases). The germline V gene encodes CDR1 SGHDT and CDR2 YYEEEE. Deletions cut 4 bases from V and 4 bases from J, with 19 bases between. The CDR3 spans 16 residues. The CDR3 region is CASSHRTGGFADTQYF. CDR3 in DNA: TGTGCCAGCAGCCATCGGACTGGCGGTTTCGCAGATACGCAGTATTTT.

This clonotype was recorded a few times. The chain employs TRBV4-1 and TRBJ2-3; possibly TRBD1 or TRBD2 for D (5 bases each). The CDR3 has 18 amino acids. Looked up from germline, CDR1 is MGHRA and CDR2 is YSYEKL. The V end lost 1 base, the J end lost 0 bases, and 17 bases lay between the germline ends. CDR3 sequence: CASSQVLVGTPSTDTQYF. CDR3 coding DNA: TGCGCCAGCAGCCAAGTTCTTGTTGGGACCCCTAGCACAGATACGCAGTATTTT.

CDR3 in amino acids: CASSQVRQGAKSTEAFF. The CDR3 DNA reads TGCGCCAGCAGCCAGGTTCGACAGGGGGCTAAGAGCACTGAAGCTTTCTTT. The rearrangement uses TRBV4-1 and TRBJ1-1; 10 bases are a match to TRBD1. Germline V gene data show CDR1 as MGHRA and CDR2 as YSYEKL. The CDR3 sequence is 17 residues long. V trimming: 3 bases; J trimming: 4 bases; junction bases outside the gene matches: 11.

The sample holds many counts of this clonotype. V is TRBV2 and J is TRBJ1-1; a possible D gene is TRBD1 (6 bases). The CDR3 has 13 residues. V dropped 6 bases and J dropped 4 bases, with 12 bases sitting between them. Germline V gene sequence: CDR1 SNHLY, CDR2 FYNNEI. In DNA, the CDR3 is TGTGCCAGCAGAGGGACCAGGGGCACTGAAGCTTTCTTT. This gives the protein CASRGTRGTEAFF.

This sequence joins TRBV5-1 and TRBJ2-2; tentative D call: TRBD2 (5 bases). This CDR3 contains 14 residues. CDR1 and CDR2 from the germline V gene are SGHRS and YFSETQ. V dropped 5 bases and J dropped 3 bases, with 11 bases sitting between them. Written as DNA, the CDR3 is TGCGCCAGCAGTTCGGGGTACGACACCGGGGAGCTGTTTTTT. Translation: CASSSGYDTGELFF.

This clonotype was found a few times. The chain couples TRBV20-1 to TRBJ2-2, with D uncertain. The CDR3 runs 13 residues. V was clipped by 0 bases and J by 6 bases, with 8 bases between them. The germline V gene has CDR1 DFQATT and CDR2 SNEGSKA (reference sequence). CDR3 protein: CSAREVVAGELFF. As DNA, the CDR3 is TGCAGTGCTAGAGAGGTAGTTGCCGGGGAGCTGTTTTTT.

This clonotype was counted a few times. Here the CDR3 DNA reads TGTGCCATCAGTGAGCGGGCCCAAGAGACCCAGTACTTC. It is translated as CAISERAQETQYF. The chain employs TRBV10-3 and TRBJ2-5, with no clear D. V dropped 2 bases and J dropped 1 base, with 5 bases sitting between them. The germline V gene has CDR1 ENHRY and CDR2 SYGVKD. The CDR3 is made up of 13 amino acids.

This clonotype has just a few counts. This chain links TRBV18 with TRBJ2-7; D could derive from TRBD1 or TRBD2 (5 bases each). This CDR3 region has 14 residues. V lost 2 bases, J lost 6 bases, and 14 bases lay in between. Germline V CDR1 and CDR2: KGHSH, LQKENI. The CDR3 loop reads CASSPAGAIREQYV. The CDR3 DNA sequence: TGTGCCAGCTCACCAGCCGGGGCGATACGCGAGCAGTACGTC.